The rows below give T cell receptor beta chains drawn from one sample of a study of blood T cell repertoires in COVID-19. Assay: immunoSEQ multiplex PCR; the TCRdb copy retains only in-frame clones and omits some. The sample lists roughly 280,000 clones, 89% occurring once. Sequenced sample: peripheral blood. All receptors come from a man in his fifties with acute or convalescent COVID-19. Each CDR3 is given with its conserved first and last residue. D genes are given only for firm matches. Only part of the rows carry a size: once, few, many, or a class if the clone is expanded.

abundance	d_gene	j_gene	v_gene	CDR3aa	CDR3nt
once	-	TRBJ1-4	TRBV28	CASSPTDRRELFF	TGTGCCAGCAGTCCGACGGACCGGAGGGAACTGTTTTTT
-	-	TRBJ1-4	TRBV6-6	CASSYPLNEKLFF	TGTGCCAGCAGTTACCCCCTTAATGAAAAACTGTTTTTT
-	TRBD1	TRBJ1-6	TRBV6-1	CASSVQFTGGYYNSPLHF	TGTGCCAGCAGTGTCCAATTCACAGGGGGCTACTATAATTCACCCCTCCACTTT
-	TRBD1	TRBJ1-2	TRBV9	CASSPPGTVMVYGYTF	TGTGCCAGCAGCCCCCCCGGGACAGTAATGGTCTATGGCTACACCTTC
-	-	TRBJ1-1	TRBV19	CASSMWARGQGNTEAFF	TGTGCCAGTAGTATGTGGGCCCGTGGGCAGGGTAACACTGAAGCTTTCTTT
-	TRBD1	TRBJ1-6	TRBV30	CAWSVQTGDNSPLHF	TGTGCCTGGAGTGTTCAGACAGGGGATAATTCACCCCTCCACTTT
-	-	TRBJ2-3	TRBV7-9	CASSVYRAAGTDTQYF	TGTGCCAGCAGCGTTTACAGGGCCGCCGGCACAGATACGCAGTATTTT
-	-	TRBJ2-6	TRBV19	CASSWQGGPSGANVLTF	TGTGCCAGTAGTTGGCAGGGGGGCCCCTCTGGGGCCAACGTCCTGACTTTC
-	TRBD2	TRBJ2-2	TRBV3-1/TRBV3-2	CASSLAGSGELFF	TGTGCCAGCAGCCTAGCGGGATCTGGGGAGCTGTTTTTT
-	TRBD1	TRBJ2-7	TRBV5-1	CASRSGTASAYEQYF	TGCGCCAGCAGGTCAGGGACAGCGAGCGCCTACGAGCAGTACTTC
-	-	TRBJ2-5	TRBV4-1	CASSQGQFGNQETQYF	TGCGCCAGCAGCCAAGGTCAATTCGGGAACCAAGAGACCCAGTACTTC
-	TRBD1	TRBJ1-2	TRBV4-1	CASSQDPGQNYGYTF	TGCGCCAGCAGCCAAGACCCGGGACAGAACTATGGCTACACCTTC
few	TRBD1	TRBJ2-7	TRBV9	CASSVSSGQGVREQYF	TGTGCCAGCAGCGTATCCTCGGGACAGGGGGTGCGCGAGCAGTACTTC
-	TRBD2	TRBJ2-1	TRBV7-9	CASSPWTSGGHHNEQFF	TGTGCCAGCAGCCCCTGGACTAGCGGGGGCCACCACAATGAGCAGTTCTTC
few	-	TRBJ1-6	TRBV28	CAMSSYNSPLHF	TGTGCGATGAGCTCCTATAATTCACCCCTCCACTTT
once	TRBD2	TRBJ2-3	TRBV7-9	CASSALAGSTDTQYF	TGTGCCAGCAGCGCACTAGCGGGGAGCACAGATACGCAGTATTTT
-	TRBD2	TRBJ2-3	TRBV5-1	CASSLVLAGPTDTQYF	TGCGCCAGCAGCTTGGTGTTAGCGGGGCCAACAGATACGCAGTATTTT
-	-	TRBJ1-1	TRBV6-5	CASSHPDSEAFF	TGTGCCAGCAGCCACCCGGACAGTGAAGCTTTCTTT
-	TRBD1	TRBJ1-1	TRBV30	CAWSVLDRDNTEAFF	TGTGCCTGGAGTGTACTCGACAGGGATAACACTGAAGCTTTCTTT
-	-	TRBJ1-4	TRBV7-9	CASSPQKKLFF	TGTGCCAGCAGCCCTCAGAAGAAACTGTTTTTT
-	-	TRBJ1-2	TRBV25-1	CASSEGPAPNYGYTF	TGTGCCAGCAGTGAGGGCCCGGCCCCCAACTATGGCTACACCTTC
-	TRBD1	TRBJ2-5	TRBV5-1	CASSLGPGQGETQYF	TGCGCCAGCAGCTTGGGACCGGGACAGGGGGAGACCCAGTACTTC
-	-	TRBJ1-2	TRBV4-1	CASSQDRTDYGYTF	TGCGCCAGCAGCCAAGATAGGACAGACTATGGCTACACCTTC
-	-	TRBJ2-7	TRBV21-1	CASSKGRGLGFEQYF	TGTGCCAGCAGCAAAGGGAGAGGGCTGGGGTTCGAGCAGTACTTC
-	TRBD1	TRBJ1-6	TRBV3-1/TRBV3-2	CASSQRTGNSPLHF	TGTGCCAGCAGTCAGAGGACAGGGAATTCACCCCTCCACTTT
-	TRBD2	TRBJ2-2	TRBV10-3	CAITPSGGGSNTGELFF	TGTGCCATCACCCCTTCCGGCGGGGGTTCGAACACCGGGGAGCTGTTTTTT
-	-	TRBJ2-1	TRBV4-1	CASSGPPDGGSYNEQFF	TGCGCCAGCAGCGGCCCGCCGGACGGGGGATCCTACAATGAGCAGTTCTTC
-	-	TRBJ2-5	TRBV5-1	CASSPTTGEETQYF	TGCGCCAGCAGCCCCACGACAGGAGAAGAGACCCAGTACTTC
few	TRBD2	TRBJ2-5	TRBV7-8	CASSQRGETQYF	TGTGCCAGCAGCCAGCGGGGAGAGACCCAGTACTTC
-	TRBD1	TRBJ1-1	TRBV27	CASSPGTARNTEAFF	TGTGCCAGCAGTCCCGGGACAGCGCGGAACACTGAAGCTTTCTTT
-	TRBD1	TRBJ2-1	TRBV19	CASRPGQQIYNEQFF	TGTGCCAGTAGGCCGGGACAGCAGATTTACAATGAGCAGTTCTTC
-	TRBD1	TRBJ2-3	TRBV11-2	CASSLGGQGGDTQYF	TGTGCCAGCAGCTTAGGTGGACAGGGTGGAGATACGCAGTATTTT
-	-	TRBJ2-5	TRBV5-1	CASSEEGETQYF	TGCGCCAGCAGCGAGGAGGGGGAGACCCAGTACTTC
-	-	TRBJ1-4	TRBV5-1	CASRTGEPRGEKLFF	TGCGCCAGCCGCACCGGGGAGCCACGGGGGGAAAAACTGTTTTTT
-	TRBD1	TRBJ1-6	TRBV5-1	CASSLGGTGYNSPLHF	TGCGCCAGCAGCTTGGGGGGGACAGGATATAATTCACCCCTCCACTTT
-	TRBD1	TRBJ2-2	TRBV9	CASSLGQGNTGELFF	TGTGCCAGCAGCCTAGGACAGGGTAACACCGGGGAGCTGTTTTTT
few	-	TRBJ1-3	TRBV6-6	CASFRGNTIYF	TGTGCCAGCTTCAGGGGAAACACCATATATTTT
-	-	TRBJ2-2	TRBV9	CASSPPPGSRSTGELFF	TGTGCCAGCAGCCCTCCGCCCGGGTCCCGGAGCACCGGGGAGCTGTTTTTT
-	-	TRBJ2-1	TRBV3-1/TRBV3-2	CASSLGQYEQFF	TGTGCCAGCAGCCTTGGACAGTATGAGCAGTTCTTC
-	TRBD1	TRBJ2-3	TRBV19	CASRPTGAGTDTQYF	TGTGCCAGTAGGCCGACAGGGGCGGGCACAGATACGCAGTATTTT